This note documents a single T cell receptor (beta chain) sequence. These data come from a study of blood T cell repertoires in COVID-19. Clinical history reported by participants formed the basis on which cohorts were assigned. V was clipped by 5 bases and J by 6 bases; unmatched bases: 2. CDR3 length: 13 residues. CDR1 and CDR2 (germline): GTSNPN, SVGIG (reference sequence). In the source study's methods: For nucleated cells, counts were estimated from reference gene primer amplification. Method: immunoSEQ multiplex PCR; TCRdb's copy keeps in-frame clones and lacks some. V, J and clone size derive from that table, while D and trimming were established from the DNA sequence. The sample records about 360,000 clones, 88% being singletons.

The sequencing sample was made of PBMCs or T cells enriched from blood (not recorded which). This sequence joins TRBV30 and TRBJ2-1, with 12 bases matching TRBD2. The sequence derives from a woman between 35 and 50 years old with acute COVID-19. CDR3 amino acids: CAWELAGGNEQFF. DNA for the CDR3: TGTGCCTGGGAACTAGCGGGGGGCAATGAGCAGTTCTTC.